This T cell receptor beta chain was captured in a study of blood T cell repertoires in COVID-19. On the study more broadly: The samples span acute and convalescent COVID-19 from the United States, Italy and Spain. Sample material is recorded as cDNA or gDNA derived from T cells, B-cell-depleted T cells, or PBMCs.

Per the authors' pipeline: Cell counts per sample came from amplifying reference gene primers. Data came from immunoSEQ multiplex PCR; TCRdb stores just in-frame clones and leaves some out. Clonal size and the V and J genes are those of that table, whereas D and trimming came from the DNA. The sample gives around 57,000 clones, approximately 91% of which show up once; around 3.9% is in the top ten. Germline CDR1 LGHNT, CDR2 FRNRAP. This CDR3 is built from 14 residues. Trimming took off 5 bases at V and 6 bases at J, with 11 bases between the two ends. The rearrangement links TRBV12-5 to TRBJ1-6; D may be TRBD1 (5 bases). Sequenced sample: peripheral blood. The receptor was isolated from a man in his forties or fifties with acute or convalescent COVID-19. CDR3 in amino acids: CASGPTGFNSPLHF. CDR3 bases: TGTGCTAGTGGTCCTACAGGATTTAATTCACCCCTCCACTTT.